These 16 T cell receptor beta chains were all obtained from the same sample, sequenced in a study of T cell repertoires in cytomegalovirus infection. TCRdb processed the reads anew with MiXCR; each CDR3 protein has one entry. The table has a few hundred thousand distinct CDR3 sequences, 40% seen once. These TCRs are of unknown antigen specificity. Sequenced here: cultured PBMCs, sampled from culture after CMV antigen stimulation. These receptors all stem from a human donor in good health (CMV status not recorded). Some clones in this sample may be carry-over from other donors' samples.

The CDR3 DNA follows: TGTGCCAGCAGTTACAACGGACGGAGCTCTGGGGCCAACGTCCTGACTTTC. Protein sequence: CASSYNGRSSGANVLTF. The chain has TRBV6-5 and TRBJ2-6; no firm D call. The CDR3 has 17 residues. V was clipped by 2 bases and J by 0 bases, with 11 bases between them. Per germline, CDR1 MNHEY and CDR2 SVGAGI.

In its sample, this clonotype was seen many times. For the CDR3, the DNA is TGTGCCAGCAGCTTACAGGTGTATAATTCACCCCTCCACTTT. Encoded protein: CASSLQVYNSPLHF. V usage is TRBV7-2 and J usage is TRBJ1-6; D unclear. This CDR3 is 14 amino acids long. Trimming removed 2 bases at V and 4 bases at J, with 6 bases between. Germline CDR1 and CDR2: SGHTA and FQGNSA.

The V call is TRBV5-4, the J call TRBJ1-1; D not certain. CDR1 is SGHNT, CDR2 YYREEE, per germline (reference sequence). Trimming took off 4 bases at V and 5 bases at J, with 12 bases between the two ends. This CDR3 comprises 13 residues. The CDR3 DNA is TGTGCCAGCAGCGAGGACGCGGGAACTGAAGCTTTCTTT. This encodes CASSEDAGTEAFF.

This clonotype was seen ten or more times. The chain couples TRBV7-2 to TRBJ2-7; D tentatively fits TRBD1 or TRBD2 (6 bases each). The CDR3 spans 15 residues. Per the germline V gene, CDR1 is SGHTA and CDR2 is FQGNSA. The V gene lost 3 bases and the J gene lost 4 bases, with 16 bases spanning the gap. The CDR3 DNA follows: TGTGCCAGCAGCTTGTCCGGGACTCAGGGGTACGAGCAGTACTTC. Protein: CASSLSGTQGYEQYF.

The chain joins TRBV7-2 to TRBJ1-2, with D possibly TRBD1 on 5 matching bases. Trimming pared 4 bases from V and 3 bases from J, leaving 24 bases between. The CDR3 covers 18 residues. Per germline, CDR1 SGHTA and CDR2 FQGNSA. CDR3 residues: CASSSGSGRRIRDYGYTF. The CDR3 DNA reads TGTGCCAGCAGCTCAGGTTCGGGGCGGCGGATCAGGGACTATGGCTACACCTTC. The variable domain in full, completed from reference TRBV7-2 and TRBJ1-2, reads GAGVSQSPSNKVTEKGKDVELRCDPISGHTALYWYRQSLGQGLEFLIYFQGNSAPDKSGLPSDRFSAERTGGSVSTLTIQRTQQEDSAVYLCASSSGSGRRIRDYGYTFGSGTRLTVV.

This sequence joins TRBV7-2 and TRBJ2-5; D is unresolved. Germline V gene data show CDR1 as SGHTA and CDR2 as FQGNSA. Deletions cut 5 bases from V and 1 base from J, with 8 bases between. The CDR3 extends over 13 amino acids. The CDR3 is CASSAQTQETQYF. CDR3 nucleotide sequence: TGTGCCAGCAGCGCTCAGACCCAAGAGACCCAGTACTTC.

Here the CDR3 DNA reads TGTGCCAGCAGGGGCACAGGGCTTAACATTCAGTACTTC. Translation gives CASRGTGLNIQYF. The chain is built from TRBV6-2 or TRBV6-3 and TRBJ2-4, with D possibly being TRBD1 (6 bases). Germline V gene lookup returns CDR1 MNHEY and CDR2 SVGEGT. Trimming pared 6 bases from V and 7 bases from J, leaving 13 bases between. The CDR3 spans 13 residues.

The sample holds one count of this clonotype. V usage is TRBV7-9 and J usage is TRBJ2-7; the match to TRBD1 covers 7 bases. CDR1 and CDR2 from the germline V gene are SEHNR and FQNEAQ (reference sequence). The CDR3 is 15 residues long. J gave up 0 bases and V 5 bases, and 7 bases lay outside the gene matches. The CDR3 is CASSTGVVFSYEQYF. The CDR3, as DNA: TGTGCCAGCAGCACAGGGGTAGTCTTCTCCTACGAGCAGTACTTC.

The table lists this clonotype with a few counts. The rearrangement uses TRBV4-1 and TRBJ2-3; either TRBD1 or TRBD2 may fit D (5 bases each). CDR1 and CDR2 (germline): MGHRA, YSYEKL. The CDR3 is 15 amino acids. V lost 1 base to trimming and J lost 3 bases, with 11 bases between them. The CDR3 sequence is CASSQVGEGTDTQYF. For the CDR3, the DNA is TGCGCCAGCAGCCAAGTCGGAGAGGGGACAGATACGCAGTATTTT.

This clonotype was counted many times. The chain has TRBV7-2 and TRBJ2-1; the match to TRBD1 covers 9 bases. J gave up 8 bases and V 5 bases, and 13 bases lay outside the gene matches. Germline V gene data show CDR1 as SGHTA and CDR2 as FQGNSA. The CDR3 loop spans 16 amino acids. CDR3 sequence reads: CASSRTGGRYMDEQFF. The CDR3 region has the DNA TGTGCCAGCAGCCGAACAGGGGGCAGGTACATGGATGAGCAGTTCTTC.

This clonotype turned up a few times. The J gene is TRBJ1-6, the V gene TRBV19; no firm D call. This CDR3 has 14 residues. Trimming cost V 5 bases and J 7 bases, with 12 bases left between them. Germline lookup yields CDR1 LNHDA and CDR2 SQIVND (reference sequence). CDR3 residues: CASSPQTNNSPLHF. The CDR3 DNA follows: TGTGCCAGTAGTCCCCAGACGAACAATTCACCCCTCCACTTT. The full variable domain, its missing parts supplied by reference TRBV19 and TRBJ1-6, is DGGITQSPKYLFRKEGQNVTLSCEQNLNHDAMYWYRQDPGQGLRLIYYSQIVNDFQKGDIAEGYSVSREKKESFPLTVTSAQKNPTAFYLCASSPQTNNSPLHFGNGTRLTVT.

The chain uses TRBV6-1 and TRBJ2-7; the D is unclear. The V gene's germline CDR1 is MNHNS and CDR2 SASEGT. V was cut by 3 bases and J by 6 bases, with 18 bases left in between. CDR3 length: 15 residues. The CDR3 DNA sequence: TGTGCCAGCAGTGACTTCGAGACACCATGGGGCGAGCAGTACTTC. Its translation is CASSDFETPWGEQYF.

This clonotype has only a few counts. The chain recombines TRBV10-3 with TRBJ1-6, with 9 bases matching TRBD1. This CDR3 contains 17 residues. Looked up from germline, CDR1 is ENHRY and CDR2 is SYGVKD. V trimming: 4 bases; J trimming: 3 bases; junction bases outside the gene matches: 7. CDR3 sequence: CAISATGGRGYNSPLHF. The CDR3 bases are TGTGCCATCAGTGCGACAGGGGGACGGGGCTATAATTCACCCCTCCACTTT.

The chain carries TRBV7-9 and TRBJ2-3, with D possibly called TRBD1 or TRBD2 (5 bases each). Trimming shortened V by 7 bases and J by 2 bases, and 13 bases separated the two germline ends. Germline V gene lookup returns CDR1 SEHNR and CDR2 FQNEAQ (reference sequence). This CDR3 comprises 14 residues. CDR3 bases: TGTGCCAGCAAGCAAACCGGGACCACAGATACGCAGTATTTT. Translated: CASKQTGTTDTQYF.

This clonotype is a singleton in its sample. This chain uses TRBV20-1 with TRBJ2-3; 10 positions match TRBD2. Germline lookup yields CDR1 DFQATT and CDR2 SNEGSKA (reference sequence). Losses at the gene ends were 5 bases for V and 1 base for J; bases not matched to a gene: 15. CDR3 length: 18 residues. CDR3 coding DNA: TGCAGTGCTGAAACTAGCGGGGCCCGTGGATTCGGCACAGATACGCAGTATTTT. This sequence encodes CSAETSGARGFGTDTQYF.

The chain links TRBV7-8 to TRBJ1-2, with unresolved D. From germline, CDR1 is SGHVS and CDR2 FQNEAQ. The ends were cut back, 5 bases at V and 1 base at J, with 11 bases in the middle. This CDR3 has 14 residues. This chain's CDR3 is CASSPNNRNYGYTF. CDR3 nucleotides: TGTGCCAGCAGCCCAAACAACCGTAACTATGGCTACACCTTC.